This T cell receptor beta chain was retrieved from a study of shared clonotypes between healthy human individuals. Looking at the study overall: A couple of women and three men aged 18 to 49 made up the donors.

Each of the donors was a healthy adult who was HIV-negative and had not had a recent acute infection or vaccination. In unsorted samples, genomic DNA was obtained using 85 million to 90 million PBMCs. Splitting of each subset's genomic DNA was done evenly across several immunoSEQ plates. This table comes from immunoSEQ multiplex PCR, and its TCRdb copy is limited to in-frame clones, with some not included. The profile covers fewer than 600,000 clones, with around 78% appearing a single time and 12% taken by the ten largest. The CDR3 loop spans 15 amino acids. The V gene end was trimmed by 5 bases and the J gene end by 8 bases; junction bases not matched to a gene: 9. Germline V lookup: CDR1 SEHNR, CDR2 FQNEAQ (reference sequence).

The sequenced material came from PBMCs. This clonotype was sampled from a middle-aged woman in good health. Some clones in this sample may be carry-over from other donors' samples. The V call is TRBV7-9, the J call TRBJ1-4; 9 bases agree with TRBD1. The CDR3 protein is CASSHLGQGLEKLFF. The CDR3 DNA reads TGTGCCAGCAGCCACCTAGGACAGGGGTTGGAAAAACTGTTTTTT.